This entry describes one T cell receptor beta chain. Its antigen is still unknown. Single viable CD3+CD4+CD8-CD45RO+ cells were sorted as the memory CD4+ T cells. Serum IgG to CMV pp150, pp28, p38 and p52 defined serostatus. The junction had 6 bases not matched to a gene; V was cut back by 0 bases and J by 8 bases. CDR1 and CDR2 from the germline V gene are LGHNA and YNFKEQ. This CDR3 region has 16 residues. The record originates from a study of memory CD4+ T cells and cytomegalovirus serostatus. Study summary: Donors were healthy Belgian adults, 9 or 10 CMV seropositive and around 24 seronegative.

Study findings and constraints: CMV serostatus prediction reached median AUC approximately 0.96, or 0.89 with US-trained model. The CMV-associated TCR signature appears largely within the CD4+ memory repertoire.

The method was immunoSEQ multiplex PCR; TCRdb's version includes in-frame clones alone and lacks a portion of them. This table has around 33,000 clones, 65% to 80% appearing once. V is TRBV4-2 and J is TRBJ2-4, with 11 positions matching TRBD1. This sequence was found in an adult in good health and CMV-seronegative. Some clones in this sample may be carry-over from other donors' samples. Source material: memory CD4+ T cells from blood. CDR3 sequence reads: CASSQEGQGARDIQYF. The DNA of the CDR3 is TGTGCCAGCAGCCAAGAAGGACAGGGGGCGCGGGACATTCAGTACTTC.